Listed below are T cell receptor beta chains from one sample, sequenced in a study of T cells in Graves' hyperthyroidism and ophthalmopathy. TCRdb redid the calling of the multiplex PCR reads with MiXCR, one entry per CDR3 protein. This sample carries 300,000 to 450,000 distinct CDR3 sequences, 15% to 20% of them seen once, and the ten largest clones take about a sixth. The specimen was blood. The receptors were gathered from a woman in her thirties or forties with Graves' ophthalmopathy. Each CDR3 is given without its conserved first and last residue. The order of the fields is clone size, CDR3 length, J gene, V gene, CDR3 protein. Clone size is stated in some rows and not others, as once, few, many or a class when expanded.

>NA|15|TRBJ2-2|TRBV27
AWGSGTSGRNTGELF
>few|13|TRBJ2-7|TRBV6-1
ASSELDRSDYEQY
>few|12|TRBJ2-7|TRBV4-2
ASSQGQGRNEQY
>many|13|TRBJ2-2|TRBV7-8
ASSLGQGGTGELF
>many|13|TRBJ2-1|TRBV4-2
ASSKLGEGGNEQF
>many|11|TRBJ1-6|TRBV28
ASSSAGNSPLH
>many|13|TRBJ1-5|TRBV7-2
ASSLAGVDNQPQH
>many|16|TRBJ1-2|TRBV6-2/TRBV6-3
ASSYTDSFSGPNYGYT
>NA|12|TRBJ1-6|TRBV28
ASSLFRSNSPLH
>many|12|TRBJ1-5|TRBV27
ASRTGVGNQPQH
>many|12|TRBJ1-5|TRBV7-2
ASSTRGGSQPQH
>many|15|TRBJ2-2|TRBV11-2
ASSPWGLAGNTGELF
>once|13|TRBJ1-1|TRBV12-3/TRBV12-4
ASSSPGTEDTEAF
>few|13|TRBJ2-3|TRBV20-1
SARSIGTQRDTQY
>many|12|TRBJ1-1|TRBV6-2/TRBV6-3
ASSYQVSNTEAF
>NA|12|TRBJ1-1|TRBV7-9
ASSLSRGSTEAF
>many|9|TRBJ1-5|TRBV19
ASSIGGPQH
>many|12|TRBJ2-7|TRBV4-3
ASSARQGPYEQY
>NA|12|TRBJ2-7|TRBV6-2/TRBV6-3
ASTDRASTYEQY
>many|13|TRBJ2-2|TRBV7-2
ASSPLVSGTGELF
>many|11|TRBJ2-7|TRBV28
ASSRGTSDEQY
>many|13|TRBJ2-7|TRBV7-3
ASSLTGGPSREQY
>many|13|TRBJ1-1|TRBV2
ASRSRGDPNTEAF
>many|11|TRBJ2-7|TRBV20-1
SAITSVTYEQY
>many|12|TRBJ1-2|TRBV6-5
ASSYDSRTHGYT
>many|11|TRBJ1-1|TRBV20-1
SARKGLNTEAF
>many|11|TRBJ1-2|TRBV29-1
SVDGEESYGYT
>NA|10|TRBJ2-5|TRBV20-1
SASGQMETQY
>many|11|TRBJ1-1|TRBV7-3
ASSFRPNTEAF
>NA|11|TRBJ2-7|TRBV20-1
SARGFDSYEQY
>many|14|TRBJ2-5|TRBV4-1
ASSQETGAGQETQY
>many|14|TRBJ1-1|TRBV19
ASSLNLGEADTEAF
>many|13|TRBJ2-7|TRBV7-8
ASSLGQGARYEQY
>many|13|TRBJ2-5|TRBV11-2
ASSLQGAKQETQY
>NA|12|TRBJ2-5|TRBV28
ASNAPKWEETQY
>many|11|TRBJ1-1|TRBV28
ASRWAPNTEAF
>many|11|TRBJ2-7|TRBV29-1
SAKQGFEYEQY
>many|13|TRBJ2-2|TRBV28
ASSLSRGFTGELF
>many|17|TRBJ1-5|TRBV20-1
SARDRHLNIGGRNQPQH
>many|9|TRBJ2-4|TRBV29-1
SVEMGNIQY
>many|13|TRBJ2-5|TRBV28
ASSKQGALGETQY
>many|15|TRBJ2-5|TRBV28
ASSSQVLGMRKETQY
>many|10|TRBJ2-5|TRBV20-1
SASPGQETQY
>many|13|TRBJ2-7|TRBV6-5
ASSYRPTQAYEQY